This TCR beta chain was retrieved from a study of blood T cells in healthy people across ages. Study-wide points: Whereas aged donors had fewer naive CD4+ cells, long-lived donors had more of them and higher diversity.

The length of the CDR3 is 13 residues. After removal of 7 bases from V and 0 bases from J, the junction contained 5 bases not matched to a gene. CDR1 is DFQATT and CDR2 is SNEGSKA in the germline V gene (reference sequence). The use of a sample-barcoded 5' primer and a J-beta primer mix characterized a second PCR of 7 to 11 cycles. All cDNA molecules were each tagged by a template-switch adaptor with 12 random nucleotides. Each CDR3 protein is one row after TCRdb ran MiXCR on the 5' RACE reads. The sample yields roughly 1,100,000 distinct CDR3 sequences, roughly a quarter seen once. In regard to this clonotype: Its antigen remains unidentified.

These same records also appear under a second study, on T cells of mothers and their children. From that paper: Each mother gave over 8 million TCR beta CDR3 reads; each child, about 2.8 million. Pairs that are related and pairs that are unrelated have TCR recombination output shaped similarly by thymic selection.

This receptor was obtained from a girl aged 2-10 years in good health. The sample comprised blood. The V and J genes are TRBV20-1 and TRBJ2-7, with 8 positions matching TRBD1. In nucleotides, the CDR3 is TGCAGTGGTGGGACAGGCGCCTCCTACGAGCAGTACTTC. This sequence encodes CSGGTGASYEQYF.